This TCR beta chain was observed in a study of OX40 agonist ivuxolimab in advanced cancers. Using immunoSEQ multiplex PCR, the repertoire was profiled, and TCRdb retains in-frame clones only, with some absent. This sample has 70,000 to 80,000 clones, with 93% found just once. Peripheral blood came from all dose cohorts at three timepoints. The sample in question was CD4+ or CD8+ T cells sorted from blood, obtained in a trial of the OX40 agonist ivuxolimab. The receptor comes from an adult with an advanced solid tumor such as melanoma, head and neck, liver or kidney cancer.

This chain's CDR3 is CASSQDSRGGAHEQFF. In DNA, the CDR3 is TGCGCCAGCAGCCAAGATTCTCGCGGGGGGGCACATGAGCAGTTCTTC. V gene TRBV4-3 combines with J gene TRBJ2-1, with TRBD2 matching 9 bases. The CDR3 has 16 amino acids. The junction had 8 bases not matched to a gene; V was cut back by 0 bases and J by 8 bases. The germline CDR1 and CDR2 sequences are LGHNA and YSLEER.